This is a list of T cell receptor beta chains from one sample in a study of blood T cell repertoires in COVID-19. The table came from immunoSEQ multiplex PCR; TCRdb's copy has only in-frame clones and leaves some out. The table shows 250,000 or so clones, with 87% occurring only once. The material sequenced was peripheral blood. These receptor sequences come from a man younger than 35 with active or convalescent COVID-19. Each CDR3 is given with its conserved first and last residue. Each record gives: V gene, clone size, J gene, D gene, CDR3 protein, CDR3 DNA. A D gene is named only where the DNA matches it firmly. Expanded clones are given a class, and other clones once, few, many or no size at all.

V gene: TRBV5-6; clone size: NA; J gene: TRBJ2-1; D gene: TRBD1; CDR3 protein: CASSFRQGNILNEQFF; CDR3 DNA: TGTGCCAGCAGCTTTCGACAGGGTAACATACTGAATGAGCAGTTCTTC
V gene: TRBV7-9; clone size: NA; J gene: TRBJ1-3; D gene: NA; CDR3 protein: CASSPGGNTIYF; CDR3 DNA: TGTGCCAGCAGCCCAGGTGGAAACACCATATATTTT
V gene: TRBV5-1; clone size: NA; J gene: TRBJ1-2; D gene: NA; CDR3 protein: CASSPGPGDYGYTF; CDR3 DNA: TGCGCCAGCAGCCCGGGACCAGGGGACTATGGCTACACCTTC
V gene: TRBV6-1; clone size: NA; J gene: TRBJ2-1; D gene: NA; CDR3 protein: CASSEWVPGQFF; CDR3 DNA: TGTGCCAGCAGTGAATGGGTCCCGGGGCAGTTCTTC
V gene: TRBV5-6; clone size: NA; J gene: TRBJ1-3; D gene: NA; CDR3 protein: CASSLAGFGNTIYF; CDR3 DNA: TGTGCCAGCAGCTTGGCAGGGTTCGGAAACACCATATATTTT
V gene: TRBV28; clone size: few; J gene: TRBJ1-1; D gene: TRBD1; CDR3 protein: CASSDRQGLSEAFF; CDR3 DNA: TGTGCCAGCAGTGACCGACAGGGGTTATCTGAAGCTTTCTTT
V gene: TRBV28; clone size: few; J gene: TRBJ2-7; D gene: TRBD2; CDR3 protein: CASRLALAGREQYF; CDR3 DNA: TGTGCCAGCAGACTAGCCCTAGCGGGGCGCGAGCAGTACTTC
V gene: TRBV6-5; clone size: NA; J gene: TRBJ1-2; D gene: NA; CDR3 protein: CASRNLGGSGSGYTF; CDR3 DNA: TGTGCCAGCAGAAACCTCGGGGGGTCTGGGAGTGGCTACACCTTC
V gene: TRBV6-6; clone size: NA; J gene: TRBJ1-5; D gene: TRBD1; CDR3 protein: CASSPESRDRVGSNQPQHF; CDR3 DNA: TGTGCCAGCAGTCCTGAGTCCCGGGACAGGGTCGGCAGCAATCAGCCCCAGCATTTT
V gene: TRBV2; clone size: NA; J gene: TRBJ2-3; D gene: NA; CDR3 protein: CASSEVGGTQYF; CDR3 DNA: TGTGCCTCCTCAGAAGTGGGGGGTACGCAGTATTTT
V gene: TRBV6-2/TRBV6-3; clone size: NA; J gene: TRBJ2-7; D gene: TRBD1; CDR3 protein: CASSNRDRLYEQYF; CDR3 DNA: TGTGCCAGCAGTAATAGGGACAGGCTCTACGAGCAGTACTTC
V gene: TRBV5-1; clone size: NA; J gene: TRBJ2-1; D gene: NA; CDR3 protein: CASSSRPRDNEQFF; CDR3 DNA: TGCGCCAGCAGTTCTAGGCCCCGGGACAATGAGCAGTTCTTC
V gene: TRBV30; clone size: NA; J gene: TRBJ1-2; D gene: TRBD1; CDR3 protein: CAWIPGGTAYGYTF; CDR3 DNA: TGTGCCTGGATTCCAGGGGGGACAGCCTATGGCTACACCTTC
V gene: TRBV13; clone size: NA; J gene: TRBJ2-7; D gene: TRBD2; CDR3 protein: CASSPRGDYEQYF; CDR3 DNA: TGTGCCAGCAGCCCCCGGGGGGACTACGAGCAGTACTTC
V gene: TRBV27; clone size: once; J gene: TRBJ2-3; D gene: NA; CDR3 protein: CASSPLRRVWDTQYF; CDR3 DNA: TGTGCCAGCAGCCCTCTCCGGAGGGTATGGGATACGCAGTATTTT
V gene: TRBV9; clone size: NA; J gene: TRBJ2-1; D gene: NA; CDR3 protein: CASSVSAGAGEQFF; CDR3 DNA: TGTGCCAGCAGCGTTAGTGCGGGGGCCGGTGAGCAGTTCTTC
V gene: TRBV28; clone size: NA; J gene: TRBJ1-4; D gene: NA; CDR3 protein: CASSSFGDSSSNEKLFF; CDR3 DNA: TGTGCCAGCAGTTCGTTTGGTGACAGCTCATCTAATGAAAAACTGTTTTTT
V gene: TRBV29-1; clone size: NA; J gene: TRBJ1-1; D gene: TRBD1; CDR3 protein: CSVEDTPQGAAFF; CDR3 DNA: TGCAGCGTTGAAGATACCCCACAGGGGGCAGCTTTCTTT
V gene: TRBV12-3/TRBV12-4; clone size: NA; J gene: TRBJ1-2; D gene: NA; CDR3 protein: CASSFQFRGYTF; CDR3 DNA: TGTGCCAGCAGTTTTCAGTTTCGTGGCTACACCTTC
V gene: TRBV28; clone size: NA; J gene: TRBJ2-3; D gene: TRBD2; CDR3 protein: CASSPYSGGTDTQYF; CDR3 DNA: TGTGCCAGCAGTCCTTATAGCGGGGGCACAGATACGCAGTATTTT
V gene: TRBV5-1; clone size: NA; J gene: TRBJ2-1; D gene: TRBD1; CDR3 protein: CASSSGQDYNEQFF; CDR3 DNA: TGCGCCAGCAGCTCCGGACAGGACTACAATGAGCAGTTCTTC
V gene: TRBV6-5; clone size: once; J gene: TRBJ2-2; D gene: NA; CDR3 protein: CASSYSRGGVSGELFF; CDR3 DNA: TGTGCCAGCAGTTACTCGAGGGGGGGGGTTAGCGGGGAGCTGTTTTTT
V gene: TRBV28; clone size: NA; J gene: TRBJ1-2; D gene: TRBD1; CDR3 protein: CASRTGGERYGYTF; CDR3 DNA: TGTGCCAGCAGGACAGGGGGCGAAAGGTATGGCTACACCTTC
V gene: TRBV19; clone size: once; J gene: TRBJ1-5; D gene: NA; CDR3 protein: CASSIDAGSNQPQHF; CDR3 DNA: TGTGCCAGTAGTATAGACGCAGGTAGCAATCAGCCCCAGCATTTT
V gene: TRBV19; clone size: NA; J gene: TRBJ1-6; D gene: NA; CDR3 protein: CASSGLNNSPLHF; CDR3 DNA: TGTGCCAGTAGCGGACTAAATAATTCACCCCTCCACTTT
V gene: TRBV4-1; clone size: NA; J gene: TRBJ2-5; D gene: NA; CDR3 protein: CASSRGPDSYQETQYF; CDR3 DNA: TGCGCCAGCAGCCGGGGCCCTGACTCCTACCAAGAGACCCAGTACTTC
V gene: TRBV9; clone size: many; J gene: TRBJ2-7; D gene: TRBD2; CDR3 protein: CASSVGLAETYEQYF; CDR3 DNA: TGTGCCAGCAGCGTCGGACTAGCGGAAACATACGAGCAGTACTTC
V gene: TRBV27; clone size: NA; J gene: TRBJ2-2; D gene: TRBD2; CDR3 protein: CASSFPSGRAGGELFF; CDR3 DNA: TGTGCCAGCAGTTTCCCTAGCGGGAGGGCCGGCGGGGAGCTGTTTTTT
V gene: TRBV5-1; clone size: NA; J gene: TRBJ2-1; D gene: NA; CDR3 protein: CASSLGRSSYNEQFF; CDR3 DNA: TGCGCCAGCAGCCTGGGACGGAGCTCCTACAATGAGCAGTTCTTC
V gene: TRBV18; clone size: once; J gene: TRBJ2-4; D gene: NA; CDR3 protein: CASSPPGVAKNIQYF; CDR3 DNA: TGTGCCAGCTCACCCCCAGGTGTAGCCAAAAACATTCAGTACTTC